The following is a T cell receptor (beta chain) sequence with its context. No antigen is known for it. No much larger clonotype is one base removed from it; base qualities were not supplied. TCRbeta CDR3 regions were amplified from genomic DNA by means of the immunoSEQ Assay, a bias-controlled multiplex PCR. On the authors' methods: Nucleated cell counts per sample were estimated from amplification of reference gene primers within the assay. Sequence reads were collapsed and filtered to measure the absolute abundance of every unique TCRbeta CDR3 rearrangement. For each sample, productive Simpson clonality was calculated as the square root of Simpson's diversity index across productive rearrangements. Drawn from immuneACCESS, this table holds only the in-frame rearrangements with V and J called that TCRdb kept. Clones are partly lost; checked studies trace under half to an unresolved V gene and leave the rest unexplained. V and J calls and clone size are given by that table; D and trimming were obtained from the DNA. The table for this sample lists under 200,000 clones; around nine tenths of them were counted only once. The leading ten clones occupy roughly 6% of the sample.

Each collaborating institution followed its own protocols to collect whole blood in K2EDTA tubes. For TCRbeta analysis, collaborators shipped samples in one of three forms: frozen whole blood, isolated PBMCs, or DNA extracted from either of those sample types. This entry comes from a study of blood T cell repertoires in COVID-19 (dated by TCRdb to 2018 to 2020). A note on the overall study: Samples from collaborators originated in the United States, Italy and Spain and spanned both the acute and convalescent phases of COVID-19. The prospective study material was composed of cDNA or gDNA derived from T cells, B-cell-depleted T cells, or PBMCs. Subjects who had been exposed to COVID-19, were actively infected with it, or had recovered from it provided the deeply sampled blood TCRbeta repertoires that made up the dataset. The repertoires were released in a freely available public database intended as a resource for research on the immune response to SARS-CoV-2. Samples came from the ongoing ImmuneRACE study (first 160 participants) plus 1,254 subjects from 6 global collaborators. A de-identified subject ID, COVID-19 status, age in years and sex were almost always included in the sample metadata. Where available, HLA class I and class II types were taken from metadata supplied by the sample provider and were not determined by assay-based typing.

Overall results and qualifications from the work: How much clinical and demographic metadata was included differed by source and by participant, and the metadata was provided uncurated.

The sequence derives from a man aged 35-49 years with active or convalescent COVID-19. Sequencing input: peripheral blood.

For the CDR3, the sequence is CASSQLAGGRDGELFF. The DNA reads as follows: TGCGCCAGCAGCCAACTAGCGGGGGGGCGTGACGGGGAGCTGTTTTTT. The V gene is TRBV4-3 and the J gene is TRBJ2-2, with TRBD2 matching 12 junction bases. From the germline V gene, CDR1 is LGHNA and CDR2 is YSLEER. From its cysteine to its phenylalanine, the CDR3 spans 16 amino acids. The sequence is cut down to CDR3 DNA, 48 bases in frame from base 1. V is pruned by 2 bases and J by 7 bases, leaving 5 bases of the junction without a gene match.